What follows are 15 T cell receptor beta chains derived from one specimen sequenced in a study of post-analysis software for immune sequencing data (dated by TCRdb to between 2015 and 2017). Overall results and qualifications from the work: Patients showed significantly higher frequencies than controls for several TRBV segments, among them TRBV5-6, TRBV5-1 and TRBV20-1.

The protocol used for the library was PCR. TCRdb shows the sequencer as Illumina HiSeq 2500. Unique molecular identifiers were incorporated into TCR beta cDNA libraries to reduce PCR and sequencing biases. Starting from the raw public reads, TCRdb applied fastp trimming at Q25, assembled clones with MiXCR and retained in-frame beta chains. Each entry merges the rows of one CDR3 protein and shows their most common DNA and genes. A total of 550,000 to 700,000 distinct CDR3 sequences appear in this sample, roughly 45% of them only once. Together, the top ten hold under 2% of the sample. Their antigens are not known. Sequencing was performed on blood. These receptors were collected from a girl aged 10 to 17 with multiple sclerosis.

Regarding this clonotype: The junction does not match germline at one end; this may be a read error. The rearrangement uses TRBV10-3 and TRBJ2-1, with D possibly being TRBD1 or TRBD2 (5 bases each). Germline CDR1 reads ENHRY; CDR2 reads SYGVKD. This CDR3 has 17 amino acids. In DNA form, the CDR3 reads TGTGCCATCAGTGAGAGCAGTTTGGGGAACGGGGACCGTGAGCAGTTTTTC. Translated, it gives CAISESSLGNGDREQFF.

There are a few counts of this clonotype. The chain couples TRBV7-9 to TRBJ2-7; TRBD1 matches 8 bases. Germline assignment: CDR1 SEHNR and CDR2 FQNEAQ (reference sequence). Trimming at V came to 4 bases and at J to 7 bases, leaving 9 bases not matched to a gene. This CDR3 is 14 amino acids long. The CDR3 loop reads CASSSGQALWEQYF. In nucleotides, the CDR3 is TGTGCCAGCAGCTCGGGACAGGCGTTATGGGAGCAGTACTTC. Drawing the rest from reference TRBV7-9 and TRBJ2-7, the complete variable domain is DTGVSQNPRHKITKRGQNVTFRCDPISEHNRLYWYRQTLGQGPEFLTYFQNEAQLEKSRLLSDRFSAERPKGSFSTLEIQRTEQGDSAMYLCASSSGQALWEQYFGPGTRLTVT.

The chain has TRBV28 and TRBJ1-2; D gene uncertain. Germline CDR1 MDHEN, CDR2 SYDVKM. Trimming shortened V by 6 bases and J by 5 bases, and 7 bases separated the two germline ends. The CDR3 loop spans 11 amino acids. For the CDR3, the DNA is TGTGCCAGCAGGGCAGCTTATGGCTACACCTTC. Translating gives CASRAAYGYTF.

V usage is TRBV5-1 and J usage is TRBJ1-4, with 7 positions matching TRBD1. V was pared by 4 bases and J by 3 bases, with 6 bases of the junction left unmatched. This CDR3 has 15 residues. The V gene's germline CDR1 is SGHRS and CDR2 YFSETQ. The chain's CDR3 is CASSQDRAANEKLFF. CDR3 in DNA: TGCGCCAGCAGCCAAGACAGGGCGGCTAATGAAAAACTGTTTTTT.

The V and J genes are TRBV15 and TRBJ2-3, with TRBD2 as a possible D gene (6 bases). From germline, CDR1 is LNHNV and CDR2 YYDKDF (reference sequence). This CDR3 spans 16 amino acids. Trimming pared 0 bases from V and 3 bases from J, leaving 13 bases between. The CDR3 nucleotides are TGTGCCACCAGCAGAGATCCCACTAGCCGAACAGATACGCAGTATTTT. It translates to CATSRDPTSRTDTQYF.

This clonotype was seen more than once but under ten times. V and J are TRBV6-5 and TRBJ1-2, with D maybe TRBD1 (6 bases). This CDR3 comprises 13 residues. Trimming left V 11 bases short and J 0 bases short, with 13 bases between. CDR1 is MNHEY, CDR2 SVGAGI, per germline. The CDR3 DNA is TGTGCCGCCAAACAGGGAACTAACTATGGCTACACCTTC. It translates to CAAKQGTNYGYTF.

The table lists this clonotype with a few counts. The chain links TRBV6-2 or TRBV6-3 to TRBJ2-1; 13 positions agree with TRBD2. The CDR3 is made up of 20 amino acids. Germline CDR1 reads MNHEY; CDR2 reads SVGEGT. The V gene end was trimmed by 3 bases and the J gene end by 3 bases; junction bases not matched to a gene: 14. The CDR3 sequence: CASSYSVTSGRRGVYNEQFF. The CDR3 coding sequence is TGTGCCAGCAGTTATTCTGTGACTAGCGGGAGGAGAGGGGTCTACAATGAGCAGTTCTTC.

V usage is TRBV20-1 and J usage is TRBJ1-1; TRBD1 agrees at 7 bases. This CDR3 is 13 amino acids long. Germline CDR1 is DFQATT and CDR2 is SNEGSKA (reference sequence). Germline trimming cut 0 bases from V and 5 bases from J; bases unmatched to any gene: 3. The CDR3 bases are TGCAGTGCTAGAGACAGGGGGAGGACTGAAGCTTTCTTT. Amino acid sequence: CSARDRGRTEAFF.

CDR3 amino acids: CASTQWGDNTEAFF. The CDR3 nucleotides are TGTGCCAGCACCCAGTGGGGCGACAACACTGAAGCTTTCTTT. The chain links TRBV12-3 or TRBV12-4 to TRBJ1-1; tentative D call: TRBD1 (5 bases). The V end lost 7 bases, the J end lost 2 bases, and 14 bases lay between the germline ends. The CDR3 loop spans 14 amino acids.

The chain uses TRBV7-3 and TRBJ1-1; D unresolved. Deletions cut 5 bases from V and 0 bases from J, with 7 bases between. The CDR3 is 13 residues long. The germline CDR1 and CDR2 sequences are SGHTA and FQGTGA. The CDR3 DNA sequence: TGTGCCAGCAGCGCAACAGTGAACACTGAAGCTTTCTTT. This gives the protein CASSATVNTEAFF.

This clonotype occurred many times. V usage is TRBV6-5 and J usage is TRBJ2-3; D remains unclear. In germline, CDR1 is MNHEY, CDR2 SVGAGI. The CDR3 runs 18 residues. V gave up 0 bases and J gave up 2 bases, with 18 bases separating them. For the CDR3, the DNA is TGTGCCAGCAGTTACTCGAGTATGAGGCCCGACCCCACAGATACGCAGTATTTT. Protein: CASSYSSMRPDPTDTQYF.

The chain recombines TRBV12-3 or TRBV12-4 with TRBJ2-7; 10 bases line up with TRBD1. The CDR3 has 13 residues. J was trimmed by 5 bases and V by 8 bases; bases with no gene match: 6. CDR3 nucleotides: TGTGCCAGCGCATGGGACAGGGGAAACGAGCAGTACTTC. Protein: CASAWDRGNEQYF.

The rearrangement joins TRBV20-1 to TRBJ2-2; 13 nucleotides agree with TRBD2. This CDR3 is 15 amino acids long. Germline V gene lookup returns CDR1 DFQATT and CDR2 SNEGSKA (reference sequence). J was trimmed by 7 bases and V by 3 bases; bases with no gene match: 5. The CDR3 DNA reads as TGCAGTGCTAGGACTAGCGGGAGGATCGGCGGGGAGCTGTTTTTT. It codes for CSARTSGRIGGELFF.

This clonotype has more than one count but fewer than ten. This chain uses TRBV24-1 with TRBJ2-5; the D gene is possibly TRBD2 (6 bases). The ends were cut back, 5 bases at V and 7 bases at J, with 16 bases in the middle. The germline CDR1 and CDR2 sequences are KGHDR and SFDVKD. This CDR3 comprises 14 residues. DNA of the CDR3: TGTGCCACCAGTGGTCGCGGCGTGGAGGGGACCCAGTACTTC. Encoded protein: CATSGRGVEGTQYF.

The rearrangement joins TRBV5-1 to TRBJ2-6; D ambiguous. The germline V and J ends were trimmed by 4 bases and 2 bases, with 13 bases remaining between them. The CDR3 has 16 amino acids. The germline V gene encodes CDR1 SGHRS and CDR2 YFSETQ. DNA for the CDR3: TGCGCCAGCAGCCTGGGGTCAAACACTGGGGCCAACGTCCTGACTTTC. Translation: CASSLGSNTGANVLTF.